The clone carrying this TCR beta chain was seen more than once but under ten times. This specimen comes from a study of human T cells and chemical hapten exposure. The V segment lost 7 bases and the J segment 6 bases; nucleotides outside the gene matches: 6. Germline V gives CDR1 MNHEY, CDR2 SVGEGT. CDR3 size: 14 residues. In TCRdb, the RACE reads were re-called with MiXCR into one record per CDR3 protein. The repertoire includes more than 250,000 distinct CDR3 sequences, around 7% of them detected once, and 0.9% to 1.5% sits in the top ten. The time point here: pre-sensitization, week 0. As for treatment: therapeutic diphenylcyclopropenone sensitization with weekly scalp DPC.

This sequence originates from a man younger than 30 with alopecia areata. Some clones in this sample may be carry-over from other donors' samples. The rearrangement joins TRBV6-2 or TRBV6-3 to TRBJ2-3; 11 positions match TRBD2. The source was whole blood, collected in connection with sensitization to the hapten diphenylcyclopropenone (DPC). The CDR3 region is CASTVRLAGDTQYF. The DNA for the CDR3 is TGTGCCAGCACCGTCAGACTAGCGGGGGATACGCAGTATTTT.